The 27 T cell receptor beta chains below come from one sample, sequenced in a study of T cells in Graves' hyperthyroidism and ophthalmopathy. RNA transcripts yielded amplified TCR beta CDR3 regions. HTBI primers were used for first-round RT-PCR of the TCR CDR3. TCRdb processed the multiplex PCR reads anew with MiXCR; each CDR3 protein has one entry. The sample contains about half a million distinct CDR3 sequences, about 24% of which appear only once. Sequences were obtained from blood. The receptor set was obtained from a woman aged 25 to 39 with Graves' ophthalmopathy.

With respect to this clonotype: Sequence at one end of the junction differs from germline and may be a read error. The CDR3 coding sequence is TGCAGTGCTAGAGATGTGGCGCTGGACTGGCTGGGATCCTTT. Translation: CSARDVALDWLGSF. The V and J genes are TRBV20-1 and TRBJ1-1; D remains unclear. The CDR3 consists of 14 residues. In germline, CDR1 is DFQATT, CDR2 SNEGSKA (reference sequence).

This clonotype was observed a handful of times. A read error may be the cause here, since a much bigger clone is one base away. The chain combines TRBV20-1 with TRBJ2-4, with 7 bases aligning to TRBD1. CDR1 is DFQATT, CDR2 SNEGSKA, per germline (reference sequence). The CDR3 consists of 16 residues. The J segment lost 3 bases and the V segment lost 6 bases, leaving 14 bases of the junction unmatched. The CDR3 region is CSAPRGLGLDKNIQYF. CDR3 sequence (DNA): TGCAGTGCACCTAGGGGGCTGGGTCTTGACAAAAACATTCAGTACTTC.

This clonotype was observed at least ten times. This rearrangement joins TRBV12-3 or TRBV12-4 to TRBJ2-7, with 8 bases aligning to TRBD1. The CDR3 sequence is 13 residues long. V shed 5 bases and J 3 bases; nucleotides not matched to a gene: 3. The CDR3 loop reads CASSPGGDYEQYF. The DNA for the CDR3 is TGTGCCAGCAGTCCAGGGGGCGACTACGAGCAGTACTTC.

The chain is built from TRBV24-1 and TRBJ2-5; TRBD2 aligns across 7 bases. This CDR3 has 16 amino acids. The germline CDR1 and CDR2 sequences are KGHDR and SFDVKD. V shed 3 bases and J 4 bases; nucleotides not matched to a gene: 10. The CDR3 here is CATSDPKRDLGETQYF. The DNA of the CDR3 is TGTGCCACCAGTGATCCAAAGCGGGACCTGGGAGAGACCCAGTACTTC.

This clonotype was detected many times. V and J are TRBV7-2 and TRBJ1-1; D unclear. Germline CDR1 SGHTA, CDR2 FQGNSA. This CDR3 has 14 residues. Trimming stripped 1 base from V and 1 base from J, with 7 bases between. CDR3: CASSLGSWNTEAFF. In DNA, the CDR3 is TGTGCCAGCAGCTTAGGTTCGTGGAACACTGAAGCTTTCTTT. The variable domain in full, completed from reference TRBV7-2 and TRBJ1-1, reads GAGVSQSPSNKVTEKGKDVELRCDPISGHTALYWYRQSLGQGLEFLIYFQGNSAPDKSGLPSDRFSAERTGGSVSTLTIQRTQQEDSAVYLCASSLGSWNTEAFFGQGTRLTVV.

Many counts were recorded for this clonotype. The V call is TRBV6-2 or TRBV6-3, the J call TRBJ2-7; possibly TRBD2 for D (5 bases). The CDR3 has 14 residues. In germline, CDR1 is MNHEY, CDR2 SVGEGT. V lost 0 bases and J lost 4, with 10 bases in between. CDR3 in amino acids: CASSYSLRDYEQYF. The CDR3 DNA sequence: TGTGCCAGCAGTTACTCTTTGAGGGATTACGAGCAGTACTTC.

This clonotype has at least ten counts. Sequence at one end of the junction differs from germline and may be a read error. This chain connects TRBV7-2 to TRBJ1-1, with unresolved D. Per the germline V gene, CDR1 is SGHTA and CDR2 is FQGNSA. This CDR3 spans 12 amino acids. This CDR3 reads CASTPGNTEACF. As DNA, the CDR3 is TGTGCCAGCACCCCTGGGAATACTGAAGCTTGCTTT.

This clonotype came up many times. The rearrangement uses TRBV2 and TRBJ2-2; D is undetermined. CDR3 length equals 14 residues. Germline V gives CDR1 SNHLY, CDR2 FYNNEI. The ends were cut back, 5 bases at V and 5 bases at J, with 12 bases in the middle. As DNA, the CDR3 is TGTGCCAGCAGTCCGCAGAGCTTTACCGGGGAGCTGTTTTTT. Encoded protein: CASSPQSFTGELFF.

This clonotype has only a few counts. The CDR3 nucleotides read TGCGCCAGCAGCCAAGACAATTGGGGAGGCTACGAGCAGTACTTC. Protein sequence: CASSQDNWGGYEQYF. The rearrangement uses TRBV4-3 and TRBJ2-7; a weak D match, TRBD2 (6 bases). CDR1 is LGHNA, CDR2 YSLEER, per germline. The CDR3 loop spans 15 amino acids. V gave up 0 bases and J gave up 3 bases, with 12 bases separating them.

This clonotype was seen at least ten times. The chain carries TRBV7-9 and TRBJ1-3, with a weak D call TRBD1 (5 bases). The length of the CDR3 is 13 residues. CDR1 SEHNR and CDR2 FQNEAQ come from the germline V gene (reference sequence). With 3 bases removed from V and 4 bases from J, the gap between germline ends came to 7 bases. This CDR3 is CASSLGLGNTIYF. The CDR3 coding sequence is TGTGCCAGCAGCTTGGGACTAGGAAACACCATATATTTT.

Ten or more counts support this clonotype. The chain recombines TRBV7-2 with TRBJ1-5; a possible D gene is TRBD1 (6 bases). The CDR3 is made up of 15 amino acids. Germline CDR1 reads SGHTA; CDR2 reads FQGNSA. V lost 5 bases to trimming and J lost 5 bases, with 16 bases between them. This CDR3 is CASSKTGDRDQPQHF. The CDR3 region has the DNA TGTGCCAGCAGCAAGACAGGTGATAGAGATCAGCCCCAGCATTTT.

This clonotype has a handful of counts. This chain's CDR3 is CSAMGTSGGAPTGELFF. Written as DNA, the CDR3 is TGCAGCGCAATGGGGACTAGCGGGGGGGCTCCCACCGGGGAGCTGTTTTTT. The chain links TRBV29-1 to TRBJ2-2; 16 bases map to TRBD2. From germline, CDR1 is SQVTM and CDR2 ANQGSEA. CDR3 length equals 17 residues. The junction had 9 bases not matched to a gene; V was cut back by 7 bases and J by 4 bases.

This clonotype was seen many times. V and J are TRBV7-2 and TRBJ1-5; perhaps TRBD1 as D (5 bases). The germline V and J ends were trimmed by 5 bases and 0 bases, with 11 bases remaining between them. The CDR3 is 15 amino acids. The V gene's germline CDR1 is SGHTA and CDR2 FQGNSA. Here the CDR3 DNA reads TGTGCCAGCAGCCAACAGGCGATTAGCAATCAGCCCCAGCATTTT. Amino acids: CASSQQAISNQPQHF.

This clonotype occurred many times. This rearrangement joins TRBV24-1 to TRBJ2-2, with D perhaps matching TRBD1 (5 bases). The V gene's germline CDR1 is KGHDR and CDR2 SFDVKD. Deletions cut 4 bases from V and 5 bases from J, with 13 bases between. The CDR3 has 15 residues. CDR3 protein: CATSDRQLSTGELFF. CDR3 sequence (DNA): TGTGCCACCAGTGACAGACAGTTATCTACCGGGGAGCTGTTTTTT.

This clonotype was counted at least ten times. The J gene is TRBJ1-2, the V gene TRBV5-4; no clear D gene. This CDR3 contains 15 residues. Between the trimmed V and J ends, which lost 0 bases and 4 bases, there was a span of 13 bases. The germline V gene has CDR1 SGHNT and CDR2 YYREEE (reference sequence). This CDR3 is CASSLEPGSSYGYTF. The CDR3 nucleotides are TGTGCCAGCAGCTTGGAGCCAGGTTCCTCCTATGGCTACACCTTC.

The sample holds many counts of this clonotype. This chain uses TRBV5-1 with TRBJ2-7, with D perhaps TRBD1 (6 bases). The germline CDR1 and CDR2 sequences are SGHRS and YFSETQ. Trimming took off 5 bases at V and 4 bases at J, with 13 bases between the two ends. The CDR3 totals 13 residues. The CDR3 bases are TGCGCCAGCAGACAGGGCTCACCGTACGAGCAGTACTTC. It codes for CASRQGSPYEQYF.

With regard to this clonotype: At one end, the junction sequence differs from germline, possibly due to a read error. This sequence joins TRBV5-1 and TRBJ1-6; TRBD1 matches at 8 bases. This CDR3 comprises 13 residues. The germline V gene encodes CDR1 SGHRS and CDR2 YFSETQ. CDR3 DNA sequence: TGCGCCAGCAGCCTGGACAGGGATTCATCCCTCCACTTT. Its protein is CASSLDRDSSLHF.

This clonotype was counted at least ten times. The V call is TRBV6-1, the J call TRBJ2-7; D remains ambiguous. CDR3 length: 12 amino acids. V was shortened by 8 bases and J by 3 bases, with 11 bases between the two germline ends. Germline CDR1 MNHNS, CDR2 SASEGT. CDR3 DNA sequence: TGTGCCAGCGGGGAAACGGACTACGAGCAGTACTTC. The encoded protein is CASGETDYEQYF.

This clonotype was counted many times. The CDR3 coding sequence is TGTGCCAGCAGCCAGGGACAGGTCGGCAATCAGCCCCAGCATTTT. It codes for CASSQGQVGNQPQHF. The chain has TRBV4-2 and TRBJ1-5, with 8 bases fitting TRBD1. CDR1 LGHNA and CDR2 YNFKEQ come from the germline V gene. J was trimmed by 2 bases and V by 3 bases; bases with no gene match: 3. CDR3 length: 15 amino acids.

In this sample, this clonotype turned up many times. The rearrangement joins TRBV6-5 to TRBJ1-1; D gene unclear. Per the germline V gene, CDR1 is MNHEY and CDR2 is SVGAGI. The CDR3 contains 15 residues. V lost 4 bases and J 1 base, leaving 13 bases between the germline ends. For the CDR3, the DNA is TGTGCCAGCAGTTTGACCTGGGCAGGGAACACTGAAGCTTTCTTT. Protein: CASSLTWAGNTEAFF.

A word on this clonotype: Just one base apart from a much larger clone, this may be a read error. The chain carries TRBV12-3 or TRBV12-4 and TRBJ2-2, with TRBD1 matching 9 bases. CDR3 length: 16 residues. With 5 bases clipped from V and 2 bases from J, the junction kept 6 bases outside the gene matches. The CDR3 DNA follows: TGTGCCAGCAGTCTCGACAGGGGGACTAACACCGGGGAGCTGTTTTTT. Translated: CASSLDRGTNTGELFF.

Here the CDR3 DNA reads TGTGCCAGCTCGCCCTTGCAAGCCCAAGAGACCCAGTACTTC. It specifies CASSPLQAQETQYF. This chain links TRBV18 with TRBJ2-5; no definite D call. The length of the CDR3 is 14 residues. Germline loops: CDR1 KGHSH, CDR2 LQKENI. V was trimmed by 6 bases and J by 1 base, leaving 12 bases between them.

The sample holds a few counts of this clonotype. This chain uses TRBV6-1 with TRBJ2-7; D is uncertain. The V gene lost 0 bases and the J gene lost 2 bases, with 11 bases spanning the gap. Germline V gene data show CDR1 as MNHNS and CDR2 as SASEGT. The length of the CDR3 is 15 residues. This CDR3 is CASSEAHPAPYEQYF. CDR3 sequence (DNA): TGTGCCAGCAGTGAAGCGCATCCAGCGCCCTACGAGCAGTACTTC.

This clonotype was counted a few times. The chain uses TRBV5-1 and TRBJ2-3, with D possibly being TRBD1 (7 bases). Germline lookup yields CDR1 SGHRS and CDR2 YFSETQ. The CDR3 length is 16 residues. V was cut by 4 bases and J by 0 bases, with 15 bases left in between. The CDR3: CASSPAGQPSTDTQYF. Here the CDR3 DNA reads TGCGCCAGCAGCCCCGCGGGACAGCCTAGCACAGATACGCAGTATTTT.

This clonotype was counted many times. The chain combines TRBV5-1 with TRBJ1-2; D is uncertain. This CDR3 has 11 residues. In germline, CDR1 is SGHRS, CDR2 YFSETQ. The V and J ends lost 4 bases and 8 bases respectively, with 9 bases between them. CDR3 sequence reads: CASSQDGGYTF. The CDR3 DNA reads TGCGCCAGCAGCCAGGATGGGGGCTACACCTTC.

The chain is built from TRBV12-3 or TRBV12-4 and TRBJ1-5, with D possibly being TRBD1 (5 bases). The CDR3 has 14 residues. Trimming cost V 7 bases and J 6 bases, with 16 bases left between them. The DNA of the CDR3 is TGTGCCAGCAACGAAGCTAGGGGCGTTCAGCCCCAGCATTTT. This encodes CASNEARGVQPQHF.

The chain couples TRBV28 to TRBJ1-1; tentatively, D is TRBD1 (5 bases). Trimming took off 5 bases at V and 3 bases at J, with 25 bases between the two ends. The germline V gene has CDR1 MDHEN and CDR2 SYDVKM. CDR3 length: 18 amino acids. The CDR3 DNA is TGTGCCAGCAGTAGACACCGGGGCAGGAGGAGAAAGGACACTGAAGCTTTCTTT. It codes for CASSRHRGRRRKDTEAFF.